These 18 T cell receptor beta chains were sequenced from one sample in a study of beta chain features in type 1 diabetes. Of the isolated RNA, all was reverse transcribed, and so the sequenced material was expressed TCRB transcripts. Measured with immunoSEQ multiplex PCR; TCRdb has only the in-frame clones, and not every one. Here the sample spans 250,000 to 350,000 clones, 13% to 15% being singletons. Study conclusions and caveats: Among all four CD4+ subsets, Type 1 diabetes patients had TCRB CDR3s that were moderately but significantly shorter.

These receptors' antigens are unknown. The sample consisted of naive CD4+ T cells from blood. The receptor source for this set is a man aged 25-40 years with type 1 diabetes.

The chain couples TRBV7-6 to TRBJ1-5, with D tentatively TRBD1 (5 bases). The germline V gene has CDR1 SGHVS and CDR2 FNYEAQ. The CDR3 length is 14 residues. The germline V and J ends were trimmed by 8 bases and 3 bases, with 14 bases remaining between them. CDR3 in amino acids: CASSKQGHNQPQHF. In DNA, the CDR3 is TGTGCCAGCTCCAAGCAGGGCCACAATCAGCCCCAGCATTTT.

The rearrangement joins TRBV5-1 to TRBJ1-4, with unresolved D. CDR1 is SGHRS and CDR2 is YFSETQ in the germline V gene. This CDR3 is built from 15 residues. Trimming cost V 6 bases and J 7 bases, with 19 bases left between them. The CDR3 region is CASKFVTGGSEKLFF. The CDR3 nucleotides read TGCGCCAGCAAATTCGTAACCGGCGGTAGTGAAAAACTGTTTTTT.

The sample holds a few counts of this clone. The chain joins TRBV29-1 to TRBJ2-3, with 7 bases aligning to TRBD2. V dropped 5 bases and J dropped 3; count of bases not matched to a gene: 11. The germline CDR1 and CDR2 sequences are SQVTM and ANQGSEA. The CDR3 sequence is 15 residues long. The CDR3 DNA reads TGCAGCGTTCCCCCGAAGCGGGGAGGGACAGATACGCAGTATTTT. Protein sequence: CSVPPKRGGTDTQYF.

This clone was observed a handful of times. This chain joins TRBV9 and TRBJ2-3, with 8 bases aligning to TRBD2. This CDR3 has 15 residues. Losses at the gene ends were 0 bases for V and 4 bases for J; bases not matched to a gene: 4. The V gene's germline CDR1 is SGDLS and CDR2 YYNGEE. The CDR3 reads CASSVAGGFPDTQYF. In DNA, the CDR3 is TGTGCCAGCAGCGTAGCGGGAGGGTTCCCAGATACGCAGTATTTT.

This clone has just a few counts. The chain carries TRBV11-2 and TRBJ1-2; TRBD1 is a possible D gene (5 bases). Germline CDR1 is SGHAT and CDR2 is FQNNGV. Trimming pared 1 base from V and 2 bases from J, leaving 11 bases between. The CDR3 loop spans 15 amino acids. CDR3 residues: CASSLVWAGNYGYTF. CDR3 bases: TGTGCCAGCAGCTTAGTGTGGGCAGGGAACTATGGCTACACCTTC.

This clone occurred a few times. The rearrangement links TRBV28 to TRBJ1-2; TRBD1 is a possible D gene (6 bases). From germline, CDR1 is MDHEN and CDR2 SYDVKM. This CDR3 is 13 amino acids long. V lost 6 bases and J lost 3, with 11 bases in between. CDR3 in DNA: TGTGCCAGCAGAAGGGGGATCTACTATGGCTACACCTTC. It codes for CASRRGIYYGYTF.

The chain combines TRBV1 with TRBJ2-6; the table names TRBD1, a call not compared with the DNA. TRBV1 is flagged as a pseudogene. The CDR3 is 21 amino acids. Written as DNA, the CDR3 is TGCACCAGCAGCCAAGATCCTTTGAGAGCGGACAGATCATCTGGGGCCAACGTCCTGACTTTC. Translating it yields CTSSQDPLRADRSSGANVLTF.

This clone was picked up a small number of times. The rearrangement joins TRBV6-5 to TRBJ2-1, with D unclear. The CDR3 runs 12 residues. From germline, CDR1 is MNHEY and CDR2 SVGAGI. The V end was cut by 6 bases, the J end by 4 bases, with 7 bases between. The CDR3 bases are TGTGCCAGCAGCTCCGGGTACAATGAGCAGTTCTTC. This sequence encodes CASSSGYNEQFF.

This chain links TRBV18 with TRBJ2-7, with D tentatively TRBD2 (6 bases). CDR3 length equals 17 residues. The V and J ends lost 6 bases and 4 bases respectively, with 25 bases between them. Germline CDR1 is KGHSH and CDR2 is LQKENI. The CDR3 protein is CASSPMTPRDSDYEQYF. CDR3 sequence (DNA): TGTGCCAGCTCGCCAATGACTCCCCGGGACTCAGATTACGAGCAGTACTTC.

The chain uses TRBV28 and TRBJ2-2; the match to TRBD1 covers 9 bases. CDR3 length equals 18 residues. The germline gives CDR1 MDHEN, CDR2 SYDVKM. Losses at the gene ends were 4 bases for V and 2 bases for J; bases not matched to a gene: 11. As DNA, the CDR3 is TGTGCCAGCAGTTCCCCCGAAGGACAGGGGAAAAACACCGGGGAGCTGTTTTTT. As protein: CASSSPEGQGKNTGELFF. Combining the CDR3 with reference TRBV28 and TRBJ2-2 gives the whole variable domain DVKVTQSSRYLVKRTGEKVFLECVQDMDHENMFWYRQDPGLGLRLIYFSYDVKMKEKGDIPEGYSVSREKKERFSLILESASTNQTSMYLCASSSPEGQGKNTGELFFGEGSRLTVL.

The genes are TRBV9 and TRBJ1-5; 12 bases line up with TRBD1. CDR1 and CDR2 (germline): SGDLS, YYNGEE. The junction had 7 bases not matched to a gene; V was cut back by 5 bases and J by 7 bases. This CDR3 has 15 residues. The DNA for the CDR3 is TGTGCCAGCAGTAAGGGACAGGGGGCTGAGCAGCCCCAGCATTTT. Amino acid sequence: CASSKGQGAEQPQHF.

This clone showed up just a few times. The rearrangement joins TRBV9 to TRBJ1-2; 8 nucleotides line up with TRBD1. The length of the CDR3 is 15 residues. Germline V lookup: CDR1 SGDLS, CDR2 YYNGEE. The J segment lost 7 bases and the V segment lost 0 bases, leaving 8 bases of the junction unmatched. The CDR3, as DNA: TGTGCCAGCAGCGTAGAAGGGCAGGGGGCTTTTGGCTACACCTTC. It codes for CASSVEGQGAFGYTF. The whole variable domain, remainder taken from reference TRBV9 and TRBJ1-2, is DSGVTQTPKHLITATGQRVTLRCSPRSGDLSVYWYQQSLDQGLQFLIQYYNGEERAKGNILERFSAQQFPDLHSELNLSSLELGDSALYFCASSVEGQGAFGYTFGSGTRLTVV.

This clone was seen a handful of times. The J gene is TRBJ2-7, the V gene TRBV28; 9 bases are a match to TRBD1. CDR1 and CDR2 (germline): MDHEN, SYDVKM. The CDR3 length is 15 residues. V shed 7 bases and J 2 bases; nucleotides not matched to a gene: 9. For the CDR3, the DNA is TGTGCCAGCACCTCCGGGACAGGGTTTCCCTACGAGCAGTACTTC. Amino acids: CASTSGTGFPYEQYF.

CDR3 nucleotides: TGCGCCAGCAGCCAGCCGACGGAGGGAGTCTACGAGCAGTACTTC. Translation: CASSQPTEGVYEQYF. The chain couples TRBV4-1 to TRBJ2-7; a possible D gene is TRBD2 (6 bases). Germline values: CDR1 MGHRA, CDR2 YSYEKL. The CDR3 is 15 residues long. Deletions cut 3 bases from V and 3 bases from J, with 15 bases between.

The rearrangement joins TRBV4-3 to TRBJ2-7; D not resolved. In germline, CDR1 is LGHNA, CDR2 YSLEER. The length of the CDR3 is 15 residues. V was clipped by 4 bases and J by 3 bases, with 16 bases between them. The CDR3 bases are TGCGCCAGCAGCCTACCTCAGGATTTGGACTACGAGCAGTACTTC. It codes for CASSLPQDLDYEQYF.

V gene TRBV15 combines with J gene TRBJ1-2; no definite D call. With 1 base removed from V and 2 bases from J, the gap between germline ends came to 5 bases. The germline V gene encodes CDR1 LNHNV and CDR2 YYDKDF (reference sequence). CDR3 length equals 13 residues. In DNA form, the CDR3 reads TGTGCCACCAGCAGAGCAGGAAACTATGGCTACACCTTC. This translates into CATSRAGNYGYTF.

The V call is TRBV28, the J call TRBJ2-1; 13 bases line up with TRBD2. Germline CDR1 and CDR2: MDHEN and SYDVKM. J gave up 4 bases and V 6 bases, and 6 bases lay outside the gene matches. This CDR3 has 16 residues. The CDR3 sequence: CASSLPGLAGYNEQFF. The CDR3 bases are TGTGCCAGCAGCCTACCGGGACTAGCGGGGTACAATGAGCAGTTCTTC.

This clone appeared a few times. The genes are TRBV18 and TRBJ1-3; D gene ambiguous. Germline assignment: CDR1 KGHSH and CDR2 LQKENI. The CDR3 is 16 residues long. Trimming removed 0 bases at V and 0 bases at J, with 9 bases between. CDR3 sequence reads: CASSPPGRGSGNTIYF. The CDR3 DNA follows: TGTGCCAGCTCACCACCGGGCCGGGGCTCTGGAAACACCATATATTTT.